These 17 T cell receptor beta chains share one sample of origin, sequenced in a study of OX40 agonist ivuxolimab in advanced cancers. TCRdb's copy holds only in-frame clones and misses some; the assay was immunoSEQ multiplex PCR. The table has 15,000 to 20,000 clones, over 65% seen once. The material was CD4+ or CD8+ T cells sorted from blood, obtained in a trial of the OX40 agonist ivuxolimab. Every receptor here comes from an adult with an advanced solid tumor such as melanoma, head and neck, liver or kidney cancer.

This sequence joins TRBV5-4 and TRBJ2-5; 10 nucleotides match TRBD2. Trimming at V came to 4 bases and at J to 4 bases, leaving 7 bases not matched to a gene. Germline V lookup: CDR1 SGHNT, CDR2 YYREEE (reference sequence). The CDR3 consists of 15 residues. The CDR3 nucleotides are TGTGCCAGCAGCCCGAGCGGGAGGGTAGGAGAGACCCAGTACTTC. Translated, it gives CASSPSGRVGETQYF.

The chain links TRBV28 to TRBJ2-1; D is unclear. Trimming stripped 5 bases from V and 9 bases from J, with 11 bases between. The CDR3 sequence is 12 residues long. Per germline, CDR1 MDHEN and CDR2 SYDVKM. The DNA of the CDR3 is TGTGCCAGCAGTCCAAGCTTTGGTGAGCAGTTCTTC. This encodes CASSPSFGEQFF.

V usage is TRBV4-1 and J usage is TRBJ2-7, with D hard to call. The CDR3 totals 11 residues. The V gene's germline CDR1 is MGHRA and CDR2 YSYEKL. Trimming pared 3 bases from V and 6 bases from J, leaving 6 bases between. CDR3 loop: CASSQTGEQYF. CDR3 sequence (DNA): TGCGCCAGCAGCCAGACGGGCGAGCAGTACTTC.

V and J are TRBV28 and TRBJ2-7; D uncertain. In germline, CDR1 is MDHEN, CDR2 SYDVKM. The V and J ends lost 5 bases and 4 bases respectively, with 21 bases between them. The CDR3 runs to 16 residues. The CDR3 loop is CASSPPKGIYGYEQYF. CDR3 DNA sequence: TGTGCCAGCAGTCCCCCTAAGGGTATTTACGGTTACGAGCAGTACTTC.

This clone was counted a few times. The CDR3 spells CASSYDSGTGELFF. For the CDR3, the DNA is TGTGCCAGCAGTTACGACTCAGGGACCGGGGAGCTGTTTTTT. The chain joins TRBV6-4 to TRBJ2-2; tentatively, D is TRBD1 (5 bases). There are 14 residues in the CDR3. Trimming cost V 5 bases and J 5 bases, with 12 bases left between them. Germline lookup yields CDR1 MRHNA and CDR2 SNTAGT.

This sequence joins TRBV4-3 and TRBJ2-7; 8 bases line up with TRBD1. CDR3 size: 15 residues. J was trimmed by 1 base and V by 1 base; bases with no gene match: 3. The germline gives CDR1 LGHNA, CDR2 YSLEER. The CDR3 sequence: CASSQGTGWSYEQYF. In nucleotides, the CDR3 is TGCGCCAGCAGCCAAGGGACAGGGTGGTCCTACGAGCAGTACTTC.

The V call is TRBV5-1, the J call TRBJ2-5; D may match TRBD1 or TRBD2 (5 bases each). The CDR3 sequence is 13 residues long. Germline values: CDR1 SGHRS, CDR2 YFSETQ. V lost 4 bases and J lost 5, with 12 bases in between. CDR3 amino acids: CASSPGRRETQYF. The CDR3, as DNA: TGCGCCAGCAGCCCGGGGCGCAGGGAGACCCAGTACTTC. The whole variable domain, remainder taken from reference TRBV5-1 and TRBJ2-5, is KAGVTQTPRYLIKTRGQQVTLSCSPISGHRSVSWYQQTPGQGLQFLFEYFSETQRNKGNFPGRFSGRQFSNSRSEMNVSTLELGDSALYLCASSPGRRETQYFGPGTRLLVL.

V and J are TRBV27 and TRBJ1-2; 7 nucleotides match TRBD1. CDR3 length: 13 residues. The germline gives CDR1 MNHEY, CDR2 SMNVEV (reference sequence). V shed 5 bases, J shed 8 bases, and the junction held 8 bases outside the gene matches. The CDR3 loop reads CASSPIRGGGYTF. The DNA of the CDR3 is TGTGCCAGCAGTCCCATCAGGGGGGGCGGCTACACCTTC.

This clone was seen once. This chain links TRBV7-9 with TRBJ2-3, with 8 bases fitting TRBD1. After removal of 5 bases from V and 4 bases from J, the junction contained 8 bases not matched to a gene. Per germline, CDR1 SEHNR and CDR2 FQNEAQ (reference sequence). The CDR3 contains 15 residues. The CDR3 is CASSGLDRAADTQYF. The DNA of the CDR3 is TGTGCCAGCAGCGGCCTGGACAGGGCCGCAGATACGCAGTATTTT.

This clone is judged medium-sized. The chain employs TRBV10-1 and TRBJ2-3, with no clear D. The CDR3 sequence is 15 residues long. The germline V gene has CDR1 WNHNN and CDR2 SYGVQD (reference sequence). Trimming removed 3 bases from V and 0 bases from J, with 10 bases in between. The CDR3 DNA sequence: TGCGCCAGCAGTGATGGCGGCCCCAGCACAGATACGCAGTATTTT. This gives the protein CASSDGGPSTDTQYF.

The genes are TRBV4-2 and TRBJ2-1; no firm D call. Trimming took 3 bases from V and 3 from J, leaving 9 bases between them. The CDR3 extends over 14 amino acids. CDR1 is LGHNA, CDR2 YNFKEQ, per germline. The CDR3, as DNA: TGTGCCAGCAGCCAGGGGATGAACTACAATGAGCAGTTCTTC. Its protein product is CASSQGMNYNEQFF.

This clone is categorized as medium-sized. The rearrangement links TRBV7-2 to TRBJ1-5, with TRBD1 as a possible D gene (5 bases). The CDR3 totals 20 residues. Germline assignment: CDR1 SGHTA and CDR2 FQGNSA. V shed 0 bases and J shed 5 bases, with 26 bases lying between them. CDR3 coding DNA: TGTGCCAGCAGCTTAGCCGGTGGAGGGGCCGTTTGGAATAGGGATCAGCCCCAGCATTTT. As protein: CASSLAGGGAVWNRDQPQHF.

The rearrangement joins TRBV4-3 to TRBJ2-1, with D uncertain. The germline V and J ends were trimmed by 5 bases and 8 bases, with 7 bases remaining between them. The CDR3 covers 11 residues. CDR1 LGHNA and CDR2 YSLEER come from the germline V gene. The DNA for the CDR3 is TGCGCCAGCAGCTCCTTGGATGAGCAGTTCTTC. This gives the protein CASSSLDEQFF.

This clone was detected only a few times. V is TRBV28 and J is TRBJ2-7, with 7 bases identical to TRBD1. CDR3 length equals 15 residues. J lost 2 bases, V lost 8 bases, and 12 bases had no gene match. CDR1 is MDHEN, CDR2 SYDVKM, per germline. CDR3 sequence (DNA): TGTGCCAGCCGGGGCAGGGGGAACCCCCCCTACGAGCAGTACTTC. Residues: CASRGRGNPPYEQYF.

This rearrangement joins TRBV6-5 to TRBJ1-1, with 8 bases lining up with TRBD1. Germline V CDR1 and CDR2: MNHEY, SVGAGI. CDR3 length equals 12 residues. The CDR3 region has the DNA TGTGTCTCAGGGGGCCTGAACACTGAAGCTTTCTTT. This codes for CVSGGLNTEAFF.

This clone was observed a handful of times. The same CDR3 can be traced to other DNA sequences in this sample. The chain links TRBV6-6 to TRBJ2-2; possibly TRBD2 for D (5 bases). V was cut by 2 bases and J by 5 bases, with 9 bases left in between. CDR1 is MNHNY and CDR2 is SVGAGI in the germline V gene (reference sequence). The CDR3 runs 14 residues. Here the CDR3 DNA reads TGTGCCAGCAGTTACGATTCGGGGACCGGGGAGCTGTTTTTT. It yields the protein CASSYDSGTGELFF.

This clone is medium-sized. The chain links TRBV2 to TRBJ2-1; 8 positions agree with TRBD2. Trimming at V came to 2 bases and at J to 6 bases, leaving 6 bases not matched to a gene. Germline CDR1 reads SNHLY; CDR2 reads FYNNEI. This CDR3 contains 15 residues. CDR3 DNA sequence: TGTGCCAGCAGTGAACCGGGACTAGGTCTCAATGAGCAGTTCTTC. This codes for CASSEPGLGLNEQFF.